This TCR beta chain stems from a study of cytomegalovirus exposure and HLA in healthy donors listed by TCRdb under 2017. Background for the entire study: According to an earlier analysis of 587 of the donors, 150 million to 200 million T cells yielded roughly 110 million unique TCR beta sequences and approximately 300 Gb of sequence data. Rather than drawing on any new phenotypic data, the later analysis identified candidate immune exposures from TCR beta sequences and the way those sequences occurred across donors. Of the 350 to 450 genotyped donors, 65% to 90% fell in the genetic ancestry cluster associated with self-reported Caucasian donors. HLA typing included class I and class II loci at four-digit resolution. Alongside the repertoire data, information on donor age, sex, ethnicity and CMV serostatus was compiled. An early release covering 550 to 700 HLA-typed donors comprised approximately 300 gigabases of sequencing data and around 85 million unique TCR sequences. Because of strong linkage in the cohort, five DR-DQ haplotypes were treated as single units for association and clustering. To study patterns of TCR occurrence, a later analysis re-analyzed previously published TCR beta repertoires from hundreds of donors and added high-resolution HLA genotyping. An earlier analysis of some 600 of the donors applied high-throughput TCR beta sequencing to assess whether each TCR beta V gene segment acted as functional or pseudogenic. Along with the approximately 700-subject first cohort, a separate validation cohort of over a hundred different subjects was used. All discovery cohort repertoires had been generated on a single sequencing platform. On average, over 200,000 unique TCR beta nucleotide sequences were sequenced per donor among some 430 genotyped donors of the cohort, with roughly a sixth of those sequences being non-productive. The study used immunosequencing to profile the T cell repertoires of under 700 subjects and linked those repertoires to cytomegalovirus serostatus. In a later genetic analysis, genome-wide SNP genotypes for about three fifths of the 666 donors were used, and that subset was treated as a discovery cohort. The study aimed to test whether signatures of past pathogen exposure could be identified by cataloging public T cell receptors. High-throughput TCR immunosequencing, statistical association of individual TCRs with disease status, and machine learning were combined to predict cytomegalovirus infection status. The number of typed donors differed by locus: about 629-630 for A, B, C, DRB1 and DQB1; approximately 520 for DQA1; over 600 for DPA1; and some 450 for DPB1.

The cohort comprised around 700 healthy bone marrow donors. All cohort members were sampled while nominally healthy, although unrecorded immune exposures were likely present. The donor tested CMV seronegative, placing the donor among the approximately 360 seronegative members of the cohort. Every donor gave a peripheral blood sample, and the peripheral blood mononuclear cells from that sample were used for TCR beta sequencing. The Qiagen DNeasy Blood Extraction Kit was used to extract genomic DNA from the blood cell samples. The CDR3 measures 15 amino acids from cysteine to phenylalanine. The retained sequence is limited to the CDR3, 45 bases, with the frame set at the first base. Sequences KGHSH (CDR1) and LQKENI (CDR2) are obtained from the germline V gene. The trim is 3 bases for V and 5 bases for J, with a gap of 14 bases between the germline ends. The paper as a whole reports these results and caveats: Assigning TCR associations to individual alleles was difficult when HLA alleles, especially DR and DQ, strongly co-occurred. Specific HLA alleles were associated with roughly 16,000 TCR beta sequences at a false discovery rate of 0.05 in a later analysis. In a later analysis, HLA-associated TCR beta chains were found to be more clonally expanded and to have lower generation probabilities than equally common non-associated chains. It was suggested by the authors that the approach could potentially be generalized to other disease states and immunological phenotypes. Three of the identified cytomegalovirus-associated TCR beta chains were confirmed in vitro to be specific for cytomegalovirus antigens. Because some donors lacked HLA typing at each locus, the association tests relied only on the typed subset. Compared with the roughly 720-donor mean, donors in an Asian-associated ancestry cluster had fewer N-insertions in productive TCRs, according to a later genetic analysis. According to a later analysis, parvovirus B19, influenza, CMV and Epstein-Barr virus appeared linked to several top co-occurrence clusters. V-gene and J-gene trimming of TCR beta chains was associated with a missense DCLRE1C variant in a later genetic analysis, and the association was replicated in an independent cohort. The presence/absence analyses assumed that sequencing depth was roughly uniform across donors, and that assumption may not be true. Most TCR sequences were observed very rarely across donors, whereas some public TCRs were present in many individuals. Because the 87-base-pair reads could not distinguish some IMGT-functional V segments, including TRBV6-2 and TRBV6-3, those segments were excluded. Correlated functional status among segregating V segments might be attributable to linkage disequilibrium, but an unknown experimental factor could not be ruled out. Because counts were too low, fewer than 20 rarely observed V segments, including chromosome 9 orphons, were excluded from the earlier analysis of around 590 of the donors. The study gave a list of some 150 TCR beta chains associated with cytomegalovirus. Cytomegalovirus status was reported to be diagnosed by the classifier with high specificity and sensitivity in both the original and validation cohorts. Broadly in line with IMGT annotations, most TCR beta V segments showed up in productive rearrangements about 87% or about 30% of the time in an earlier analysis of a few hundred of the donors. A cluster of highly shared sequence variants was judged likely to represent a technical artifact of the sequencing pipeline. A further reported finding was that TCR beta sequences accurately predicted the HLA-A and HLA-B alleles for most subjects in the first cohort. A later analysis found that TCR association rates varied across HLA loci, with DRB1 alleles showing the most associated TCRs and HLA-C alleles the fewest. CMV serostatus was the only immune exposure information available for the cohort. Most CMV-associated TCR beta chains appeared to be HLA-restricted in a later analysis, and the HLA associations seemed to be driven largely by CMV exposure. Only TCR beta chains were sequenced in this cohort, and the absence of alpha or paired-chain data limited detectable features.

On this clone: What this receptor recognizes is not known. No per-base quality is available; no much larger clone lies one base away.

Libraries were constructed by the immunoSEQ multiplex PCR assay. For the multiplex PCR, a mixture combining 60 forward primers for TCR Vbeta segments and 13 reverse primers for TCR Jbeta segments was used. A multiplex PCR assay on genomic DNA amplified the CDR3 region of rearranged TCR beta genes. Amplified TCR beta libraries were sequenced as 87-base-pair reads on the Illumina HiSeq System. The original methods were these. Across the 500 to 700 repertoires, a later analysis counted approximately 83 million unique TCR beta chains, roughly 11 million of which were shared by at least two donors. To remove PCR and sequencing errors, raw reads were error-corrected and collapsed into unique sequences using a nearest-neighbor algorithm that merged closely related sequences. Alignment of CDR3 sequences to IMGT reference sequences was used to assign V, D and J gene segments. For a sequence to be retained, a match of at least six nucleotides was required to both a V gene segment and a J gene segment. A rearrangement was called productive if the CDR3 had no stop codons and remained in frame with V and J, and every other rearrangement was called non-productive. CDR3 was defined according to IMGT convention as the region running from the second conserved V-encoded cysteine to the conserved J-encoded phenylalanine. In an earlier analysis of 587 of the donors, sequences lacking an unambiguous match to a single V gene segment were excluded. An earlier analysis of some 610 of the donors called V segments functional above 56.7% productive rearrangements and segregating when the between-donor standard deviation exceeded 5%. A statistical classification framework was built to diagnose cytomegalovirus status from the catalog of TCR beta chain sequences. In a later analysis, V and J genes were assigned by comparing TCR nucleotide sequences against IMGT/GENE-DB human TR gene sequences. In a later analysis, CDR3 sequences and most-parsimonious VDJ recombination scenarios were assigned using the TCRdist pipeline. A later analysis defined each TCR beta chain by its CDR3 amino acid sequence plus V-gene family, and excluded reads lacking a unique V-gene family. To address suspected cross-contamination and a sequencing artifact, a later analysis removed approximately 590 highly shared, low-generation-probability nucleotide sequences. In a later analysis, a clonal expansion index was calculated for each public chain from normalized within-repertoire ranks of inferred template counts. In a later analysis, generation probabilities were computed with a VDJ recombination model fitted to out-of-frame rearrangements, and the resulting probabilities were checked against IGoR. Hypergeometric tests were used in a later analysis to score TCR-TCR, TCR-HLA and TCR-CMV co-occurrence, with a repertoire-size bias correction applied to the TCR pairs. False discovery rates were estimated in a later analysis by permuting HLA or CMV assignments 20 times. In a later analysis, co-occurring TCRs were grouped using DBSCAN, and TCRdist sequence similarity was added for clustering within HLA-allele-positive subsets. Co-occurrence clustering excluded repertoires with fewer than 30,000 or more than 120,000 public chains, plus five with anomalous nucleotide sharing. TCRdb took over this immuneACCESS table, retaining in-frame rearrangements with V and J assigned. Such tables are incomplete; in checked studies, under half of the missing clones stem from an unresolved V gene, and the remainder is unexplained. V and J calls plus clone size are reproduced from that table; the DNA served to infer D and trimming. Within this sample are more than 150,000 clones, with roughly 79% of them counted one time only. 1.5% to 1.8% of the sample is in the top ten clones.

Source material: PBMCs. Recombination connected TRBV18 to TRBJ2-1; the D gene is perhaps TRBD2, from 6 matching bases. This TCR was sampled from a man between 35 and 55 years old in good health and CMV-seronegative. The CDR3 region: CASSPWASADNEQFF. The DNA sequence is given as TGTGCCAGCTCACCGTGGGCTAGCGCTGACAATGAGCAGTTCTTC.